One and the same sample provided the 29 T cell receptor beta chains below, sequenced in a study of T-cell memory formation after mild COVID-19. Via MiXCR, TCRdb re-called the 5' RACE reads, giving one row per CDR3 protein. Among more than 400,000 distinct CDR3 sequences listed, 15% to 20% were seen once. Sequences were obtained from PBMCs or a T cell subset sorted from them (not recorded which). These receptors came from an adult woman who had mild COVID-19 (a few samples of this study predate the infection). Cell type and time point are not known.

CDR3 amino acids: CASSFGTSGGNYNEQFF. The CDR3 region has the DNA TGTGCCAGCAGCTTCGGGACTAGCGGGGGGAACTACAATGAGCAGTTCTTC. The chain combines TRBV9 with TRBJ2-1, with 15 bases identical to TRBD2. The V and J ends lost 4 bases and 3 bases, in that order; junction bases with no gene match: 5. In germline, CDR1 is SGDLS, CDR2 YYNGEE. This CDR3 has 17 amino acids. Based on the CDR3 plus reference TRBV9 and TRBJ2-1, the full variable domain is DSGVTQTPKHLITATGQRVTLRCSPRSGDLSVYWYQQSLDQGLQFLIQYYNGEERAKGNILERFSAQQFPDLHSELNLSSLELGDSALYFCASSFGTSGGNYNEQFFGPGTRLTVL.

This chain uses TRBV5-4 with TRBJ2-1; 7 nucleotides align to TRBD1. Germline lookup yields CDR1 SGHNT and CDR2 YYREEE (reference sequence). V lost 3 bases, J lost 9 bases, and 6 bases stayed unmatched. There are 13 residues in the CDR3. This CDR3 reads CASSSDRVLEQFF. The CDR3 nucleotides are TGTGCCAGCAGCTCCGACAGGGTCCTTGAGCAGTTCTTC.

This clonotype has a count of ten or more. The rearrangement joins TRBV20-1 to TRBJ2-1, with D possibly being TRBD1 (5 bases). Trimming took off 0 bases at V and 3 bases at J, with 12 bases between the two ends. The length of the CDR3 is 15 residues. Germline CDR1 DFQATT, CDR2 SNEGSKA (reference sequence). The CDR3 is CSARDAFTGYNEQFF. Written as DNA, the CDR3 is TGCAGTGCTAGAGATGCCTTCACAGGCTACAATGAGCAGTTCTTC.

This clonotype was seen only a few times. The V and J genes are TRBV3-1 and TRBJ2-7; TRBD2 matches at 8 bases. The CDR3 consists of 15 residues. Trimming removed 4 bases from V and 2 bases from J; junction bases left unmatched: 7. Germline CDR1 and CDR2: LGHDT and YNNKEL (reference sequence). In DNA, the CDR3 is TGTGCCAGCAGCCTCTCGGGACTAGGAGCCTACGAGCAGTACTTC. Its protein product is CASSLSGLGAYEQYF.

V and J are TRBV6-2 or TRBV6-3 and TRBJ1-6; maybe TRBD1 (6 bases). The germline V and J ends were trimmed by 5 bases and 11 bases, with 16 bases remaining between them. There are 14 residues in the CDR3. Per germline, CDR1 MNHEY and CDR2 SVGEGT. The CDR3 loop reads CASSDQGIKAPLHF. The CDR3 DNA sequence: TGTGCCAGCAGTGACCAGGGGATCAAGGCACCCCTCCACTTT.

This clonotype was observed a handful of times. V is TRBV23-1 and J is TRBJ2-2, with D possibly TRBD1 on 5 matching bases. TRBV23-1 is noted as an ORF with a role that remains uncertain. CDR3 length equals 16 residues. Trimming shortened V by 3 bases and J by 1 base, and 12 bases separated the two germline ends. CDR3 sequence reads: CASSQTAGKNTGELFF. In DNA, the CDR3 is TGCGCCAGCAGTCAGACGGCAGGGAAGAACACCGGGGAGCTGTTTTTT.

V gene TRBV3-1 combines with J gene TRBJ2-3; weak D call: TRBD1 (6 bases). Germline V CDR1 and CDR2: LGHDT, YNNKEL (reference sequence). Between the trimmed V and J ends, which lost 0 bases and 4 bases, there was a span of 11 bases. This CDR3 contains 15 residues. CDR3 bases: TGTGCCAGCAGCCAAGAAAGGGCAGGGGCAGATACGCAGTATTTT. Encoded protein: CASSQERAGADTQYF.

V is TRBV21-1 and J is TRBJ1-6. TRBV21-1 corresponds to a pseudogene. This CDR3 comprises 16 residues. This chain's CDR3 is CASSKVEEGVNSPLHF. The CDR3 coding sequence is TGTGCCAGCAGCAAAGTAGAGGAGGGTGTCAATTCACCCCTCCACTTT.

The J gene is TRBJ1-1, the V gene TRBV7-2; D is unclear. The germline gives CDR1 SGHTA, CDR2 FQGNSA. The CDR3 totals 14 residues. V was pared by 6 bases and J by 6 bases, with 17 bases between. CDR3 DNA: TGTGCCAGCAGTCATACCCTCGGAGTGGCTGAAGCTTTCTTT. It codes for CASSHTLGVAEAFF.

The sample holds a few counts of this clonotype. J is TRBJ2-2 and V is TRBV7-3, with 8 nucleotides matching TRBD1. The germline CDR1 and CDR2 sequences are SGHTA and FQGTGA. The V segment lost 5 bases and the J segment 4 bases; nucleotides outside the gene matches: 6. The CDR3 sequence is 15 residues long. CDR3 coding DNA: TGTGCCAGCAGCCTCACAGGGGGTCTCACCGGGGAGCTGTTTTTT. Protein product: CASSLTGGLTGELFF.

This clonotype showed up just a few times. This chain links TRBV2 with TRBJ2-1, with unresolved D. CDR3 length: 13 residues. Germline V CDR1 and CDR2: SNHLY, FYNNEI. V lost 2 bases and J 3 bases, leaving 5 bases between the germline ends. The CDR3 sequence is CASSERDYNEQFF. As DNA, the CDR3 is TGTGCCAGCAGTGAAAGGGACTACAATGAGCAGTTCTTC.

The V call is TRBV7-6, the J call TRBJ2-7; D is uncertain. Trimming pared 5 bases from V and 2 bases from J, leaving 10 bases between. The V gene's germline CDR1 is SGHVS and CDR2 FNYEAQ. This CDR3 is 13 amino acids long. CDR3 protein: CASSMQGPYEQYF. In DNA, the CDR3 is TGTGCCAGCAGCATGCAAGGGCCCTACGAGCAGTACTTC.

This clonotype was seen more than once but under ten times. The chain has TRBV5-5 and TRBJ2-7, with D unresolved. The V end was cut by 1 base, the J end by 0 bases, with 11 bases between. The germline gives CDR1 SGHKS, CDR2 YYEKEE (reference sequence). The CDR3 runs 15 residues. The CDR3, as DNA: TGTGCCAGCAGCTTGTCTGGCGCGGCCTCCTACGAGCAGTACTTC. Translation: CASSLSGAASYEQYF.

This clonotype has only a few counts. The J gene is TRBJ2-1, the V gene TRBV15; the D gene is possibly TRBD1 (7 bases). Deletions cut 3 bases from V and 0 bases from J, with 18 bases between. CDR3 length equals 18 residues. Germline V lookup: CDR1 LNHNV, CDR2 YYDKDF (reference sequence). CDR3 nucleotides: TGTGCCACCAGCAGCCTTACCAGGGGGGAACTCTCCTACAATGAGCAGTTCTTC. Residues: CATSSLTRGELSYNEQFF.

The chain joins TRBV12-3 or TRBV12-4 to TRBJ2-7, with D unresolved. CDR3 length: 18 residues. The V gene lost 3 bases and the J gene lost 0 bases, with 21 bases spanning the gap. This CDR3 reads CASSFWDFPPADSYEQYF. DNA for the CDR3: TGTGCCAGCAGTTTTTGGGATTTCCCTCCCGCGGACTCCTACGAGCAGTACTTC.

The rearrangement links TRBV5-1 to TRBJ1-3; possible D gene TRBD1, 5 bases. Germline V lookup: CDR1 SGHRS, CDR2 YFSETQ. This CDR3 has 14 residues. The CDR3 here is CVTRGGGSGNTIYF. Written as DNA, the CDR3 is TGCGTTACCCGCGGCGGGGGCTCTGGAAACACCATATATTTT.

The genes are TRBV5-1 and TRBJ1-1; the match to TRBD1 covers 7 bases. Trimming cost V 0 bases and J 0 bases; bases outside gene matches: 5. The CDR3 has 16 amino acids. Germline CDR1 and CDR2: SGHRS and YFSETQ. CDR3 in DNA: TGCGCCAGCAGCTTGGAGGGACAGAATATGAACACTGAAGCTTTCTTT. Protein sequence: CASSLEGQNMNTEAFF.

This clonotype was counted only a few times. V is TRBV7-2 and J is TRBJ1-1; D is perhaps TRBD1 (6 bases). The CDR3 spans 16 residues. Germline V gene lookup returns CDR1 SGHTA and CDR2 FQGNSA. The ends were cut back, 2 bases at V and 4 bases at J, with 17 bases in the middle. CDR3 sequence: CASSLRGIVVATEAFF. The CDR3 coding sequence is TGTGCCAGCAGCTTAAGGGGGATTGTCGTAGCCACTGAAGCTTTCTTT.

Written as DNA, the CDR3 is TGCAGTGCTAACCATAGGACTAGCGGGGGGCCCAACTACAATGAGCAGTTCTTC. As protein: CSANHRTSGGPNYNEQFF. This chain connects TRBV20-1 to TRBJ2-1, with TRBD2 matching 14 bases. V gave up 4 bases and J gave up 3 bases; unmatched junction bases: 11. Germline loops: CDR1 DFQATT, CDR2 SNEGSKA (reference sequence). The CDR3 consists of 18 residues.

The chain uses TRBV25-1 and TRBJ1-4; weak D call: TRBD1 (5 bases). V was shortened by 5 bases and J by 3 bases, with 16 bases between the two germline ends. From germline, CDR1 is MGHDK and CDR2 SYGVNS. CDR3 size: 16 residues. This chain's CDR3 is CASSPQGGLANEKLFF. CDR3 nucleotide sequence: TGTGCCAGCAGTCCCCAGGGCGGGTTGGCTAATGAAAAACTGTTTTTT.

The chain has TRBV7-2 and TRBJ2-7; perhaps TRBD1 as D (5 bases). The CDR3 spans 14 residues. The V gene's germline CDR1 is SGHTA and CDR2 FQGNSA. Trimming removed 0 bases from V and 5 bases from J, with 11 bases in between. CDR3 bases: TGTGCCAGCAGCTTAGCAGGGGAAGTGGACGAGCAGTACTTC. Its protein is CASSLAGEVDEQYF. Variable domain in full (rest from reference TRBV7-2 and TRBJ2-7): GAGVSQSPSNKVTEKGKDVELRCDPISGHTALYWYRQSLGQGLEFLIYFQGNSAPDKSGLPSDRFSAERTGGSVSTLTIQRTQQEDSAVYLCASSLAGEVDEQYFGPGTRLTVT.

V is TRBV4-1 and J is TRBJ1-1; D is undetermined. This CDR3 spans 14 amino acids. The germline V gene encodes CDR1 MGHRA and CDR2 YSYEKL. V lost 1 base, J lost 1 base, and 7 bases lay in between. CDR3 protein: CASSQVVGNTEAFF. The CDR3 bases are TGCGCCAGCAGCCAAGTCGTAGGGAACACTGAAGCTTTCTTT.

This clonotype was found a few times. The rearrangement links TRBV12-3 or TRBV12-4 to TRBJ2-3, with TRBD1 matching over 7 bases. The CDR3 has 13 residues. V was pared by 6 bases and J by 6 bases, with 6 bases of the junction left unmatched. The DNA for the CDR3 is TGTGCCAGCAGAAGACAGGGCCGGGATACGCAGTATTTT. Its translation: CASRRQGRDTQYF.

The chain combines TRBV24-1 with TRBJ2-1, with D hard to call. CDR3 length: 14 amino acids. V lost 9 bases and J lost 3, with 14 bases in between. The germline V gene encodes CDR1 KGHDR and CDR2 SFDVKD. Here the CDR3 reads CATETGPGYNEQFF. In DNA form, the CDR3 reads TGTGCCACCGAGACCGGGCCTGGCTACAATGAGCAGTTCTTC.

This clonotype was counted between two and nine times. The V call is TRBV5-5, the J call TRBJ2-2; D unclear. Trimming stripped 0 bases from V and 5 bases from J, with 5 bases between. In germline, CDR1 is SGHKS, CDR2 YYEKEE (reference sequence). The CDR3 totals 13 residues. The CDR3 sequence: CASSLELTGELFF. The DNA for the CDR3 is TGTGCCAGCAGCTTGGAACTAACCGGGGAGCTGTTTTTT.

At least ten counts were recorded for this clonotype. This chain joins TRBV4-1 and TRBJ2-3, with 11 bases identical to TRBD2. The CDR3 sequence is 16 residues long. CDR1 and CDR2 from the germline V gene are MGHRA and YSYEKL. The junction had 4 bases not matched to a gene; V was cut back by 4 bases and J by 1 base. The CDR3 DNA sequence: TGCGCCAGCAGCCCAGTGGGACTAGCGGGCACAGATACGCAGTATTTT. Translated: CASSPVGLAGTDTQYF.

This chain links TRBV6-6 with TRBJ1-2; the D is unclear. The CDR3 spans 12 residues. Trimming left V 3 bases short and J 6 bases short, with 8 bases between. Germline V gene lookup returns CDR1 MNHNY and CDR2 SVGAGI (reference sequence). Here the CDR3 reads CASSYVGDGYTF. As DNA, the CDR3 is TGTGCCAGCAGTTATGTTGGGGATGGCTACACCTTC.

This clonotype was picked up many times. The chain carries TRBV7-9 and TRBJ2-1; no clear D gene. The CDR3 length is 14 residues. Between the trimmed V and J ends, which lost 1 base and 10 bases, there was a span of 14 bases. Germline V gene sequence: CDR1 SEHNR, CDR2 FQNEAQ (reference sequence). CDR3 sequence reads: CASSLVVSAEEQFF. In DNA form, the CDR3 reads TGTGCCAGCAGCTTAGTGGTATCTGCGGAGGAGCAGTTCTTC. Together with reference TRBV7-9 and TRBJ2-1, the CDR3 gives the full variable domain: DTGVSQNPRHKITKRGQNVTFRCDPISEHNRLYWYRQTLGQGPEFLTYFQNEAQLEKSRLLSDRFSAERPKGSFSTLEIQRTEQGDSAMYLCASSLVVSAEEQFFGPGTRLTVL.

This clonotype appeared many times. This chain connects TRBV30 to TRBJ2-7, with D hard to call. The germline V gene encodes CDR1 GTSNPN and CDR2 SVGIG (reference sequence). The V end lost 3 bases, the J end lost 0 bases, and 9 bases lay between the germline ends. The CDR3 has 13 residues. The CDR3 spells CAWRRLDSYEQYF. The DNA for the CDR3 is TGTGCCTGGAGGCGGTTAGACTCCTACGAGCAGTACTTC. Full variable domain (rest looked up from reference TRBV30 and TRBJ2-7): SQTIHQWPATLVQPVGSPLSLECTVEGTSNPNLYWYRQAAGRGLQLLFYSVGIGQISSEVPQNLSASRPQDRQFILSSKKLLLSDSGFYLCAWRRLDSYEQYFGPGTRLTVT.